Listed below are T cell receptor beta chains from one sample, sequenced in a study of T cell responses to AZD1222 COVID-19 vaccine. TCRdb keeps only in-frame clones here, not all; method: immunoSEQ multiplex PCR. Altogether around 89,000 clones are present, 70% to 90% being singletons, with the ten largest covering roughly 10%. The sequenced sample was peripheral blood, obtained on day 0 of AZD1222 vaccination. Every receptor here comes from an adult in good health. Both conserved end residues are part of each CDR3. Each record gives: J gene, CDR3 length, clone size, V gene, CDR3 protein. Rows may omit the clone size; those that give it use once, few, many or a size class.

J: TRBJ2-3
length: 16
size: -
V: TRBV10-3
CDR3: CAISEGTSGRGDTQYF

J: TRBJ2-7
length: 13
size: -
V: TRBV12-3/TRBV12-4
CDR3: CASSLVRPYEQYF

J: TRBJ1-1
length: 16
size: -
V: TRBV5-1
CDR3: CASRNRQGPSGTEAFF

J: TRBJ1-5
length: 16
size: once
V: TRBV30
CDR3: CAWSSKGQGDNQPQHF

J: TRBJ2-7
length: 13
size: -
V: TRBV30
CDR3: CAWSLVQGSEQYF

J: TRBJ2-2
length: 16
size: -
V: TRBV4-2
CDR3: CASRSGGASASGELFF

J: TRBJ2-1
length: 14
size: -
V: TRBV28
CDR3: CASSLTGSYNEQFF

J: TRBJ2-7
length: 16
size: -
V: TRBV3-1/TRBV3-2
CDR3: CASSHDGTSGGNEQYF

J: TRBJ2-7
length: 13
size: -
V: TRBV10-3
CDR3: CAISENRYYEQYF

J: TRBJ1-6
length: 15
size: -
V: TRBV6-5
CDR3: CASSPVGQANSPLHF

J: TRBJ2-4
length: 12
size: once
V: TRBV12-3/TRBV12-4
CDR3: CATGQAKNIQYF

J: TRBJ1-1
length: 14
size: -
V: TRBV5-1
CDR3: CASSLAVRDTEAFF

J: TRBJ2-3
length: 17
size: -
V: TRBV25-1
CDR3: CASSEYGGQRNTDTQYF

J: TRBJ2-2
length: 15
size: -
V: TRBV7-2
CDR3: CASRQGPPGTGELFF

J: TRBJ2-3
length: 18
size: -
V: TRBV3-1/TRBV3-2
CDR3: CASSQDWGGGAHPDTQYF

J: TRBJ1-1
length: 13
size: -
V: TRBV6-6
CDR3: CASSEGDRARAFF

J: TRBJ2-3
length: 17
size: few
V: TRBV5-1
CDR3: CASSLVRGLASTDTQYF

J: TRBJ1-5
length: 14
size: -
V: TRBV18
CDR3: CASSARDSNQPQHF

J: TRBJ2-7
length: 13
size: -
V: TRBV11-2
CDR3: CASTLTGTYEQYF

J: TRBJ1-2
length: 13
size: -
V: TRBV2
CDR3: CASRTQGVEGYTF

J: TRBJ2-5
length: 14
size: -
V: TRBV15
CDR3: CATGRGESQETQYF

J: TRBJ1-6
length: 15
size: -
V: TRBV18
CDR3: CASSLQGQFNSPLHF

J: TRBJ2-5
length: 11
size: -
V: TRBV2
CDR3: CASSPQETQYF

J: TRBJ2-1
length: 14
size: -
V: TRBV24-1
CDR3: CATSKTSGRDEQFF

J: TRBJ1-2
length: 17
size: -
V: TRBV5-1
CDR3: CASSPPGQGGVGYGYTF

J: TRBJ2-1
length: 17
size: -
V: TRBV19
CDR3: CASSIFPQTGDYNEQFF

J: TRBJ2-3
length: 14
size: -
V: TRBV27
CDR3: CATQRRLNTDTQYF

J: TRBJ2-2
length: 15
size: -
V: TRBV5-4
CDR3: CASSLLAVNTGELFF

J: TRBJ2-1
length: 15
size: -
V: TRBV18
CDR3: CASSPQAGASGEQFF

J: TRBJ2-1
length: 14
size: -
V: TRBV27
CDR3: CASNSGNSYNEQFF

J: TRBJ2-7
length: 13
size: -
V: TRBV3-1/TRBV3-2
CDR3: CASSLAPTYEQYF

J: TRBJ1-4
length: 15
size: -
V: TRBV27
CDR3: CASRTYREGNEKLFF

J: TRBJ2-7
length: 17
size: few
V: TRBV21-1
CDR3: CASSNPKTSGGNYEQYF

J: TRBJ2-3
length: 10
size: -
V: TRBV27
CDR3: CASGGSLQYF

J: TRBJ2-1
length: 16
size: -
V: TRBV5-4
CDR3: CASSLGGRGPINEQFF

J: TRBJ1-2
length: 16
size: -
V: TRBV28
CDR3: CASRASTQGAGYGYTF

J: TRBJ1-1
length: 15
size: -
V: TRBV7-6
CDR3: CASRAGGGARTEAFF

J: TRBJ1-2
length: 13
size: -
V: TRBV7-9
CDR3: CASRSGQVYGYTF

J: TRBJ2-2
length: 16
size: -
V: TRBV5-4
CDR3: CASSSYDRGNTGELFF

J: TRBJ2-3
length: 16
size: few
V: TRBV14
CDR3: CASSQDGGQSTDTQYF

J: TRBJ2-1
length: 13
size: once
V: TRBV19
CDR3: CASTTSSYNEQFF

J: TRBJ1-1
length: 12
size: -
V: TRBV23-1
CDR3: CASSPQNTEAFF

J: TRBJ2-7
length: 13
size: -
V: TRBV19
CDR3: CASSIPGVYEQYF

J: TRBJ1-2
length: 13
size: once
V: TRBV11-2
CDR3: CASSLDRGNGYTF

J: TRBJ2-4
length: 13
size: once
V: TRBV2
CDR3: CASSAGGQNIQYF

J: TRBJ2-5
length: 15
size: -
V: TRBV5-1
CDR3: CASSLGQGARTTQYF

J: TRBJ2-1
length: 14
size: few
V: TRBV6-1
CDR3: CASSETSGGNEQFF

J: TRBJ1-1
length: 13
size: -
V: TRBV3-1/TRBV3-2
CDR3: CASSPGRVAEAFF

J: TRBJ1-1
length: 13
size: -
V: TRBV6-5
CDR3: CASSFQGRFEAFF

J: TRBJ2-7
length: 13
size: few
V: TRBV12-3/TRBV12-4
CDR3: CASSFWGSYEQYF

J: TRBJ2-5
length: 14
size: -
V: TRBV5-4
CDR3: CASSPGHLQETQYF

J: TRBJ1-2
length: 14
size: -
V: TRBV10-3
CDR3: CAITDPRGPGGYTF

J: TRBJ2-1
length: 16
size: -
V: TRBV28
CDR3: CASSSSGEGFRTEQFF

J: TRBJ2-7
length: 15
size: -
V: TRBV6-2/TRBV6-3
CDR3: CASSLRLAGTSEQYF

J: TRBJ1-4
length: 13
size: -
V: TRBV30
CDR3: CAWSGGQAEKLFF

J: TRBJ2-3
length: 15
size: -
V: TRBV5-1
CDR3: CASSLGLAGADTQYF

J: TRBJ2-7
length: 15
size: -
V: TRBV28
CDR3: CASSVSTEGMIWQYF

J: TRBJ1-6
length: 13
size: -
V: TRBV5-8
CDR3: CASSLVMVSPLHF

J: TRBJ1-6
length: 19
size: -
V: TRBV5-5
CDR3: CASSPAGTDVSSYNSPLHF

J: TRBJ2-3
length: 13
size: many
V: TRBV9
CDR3: CASSVLGTDTQYF